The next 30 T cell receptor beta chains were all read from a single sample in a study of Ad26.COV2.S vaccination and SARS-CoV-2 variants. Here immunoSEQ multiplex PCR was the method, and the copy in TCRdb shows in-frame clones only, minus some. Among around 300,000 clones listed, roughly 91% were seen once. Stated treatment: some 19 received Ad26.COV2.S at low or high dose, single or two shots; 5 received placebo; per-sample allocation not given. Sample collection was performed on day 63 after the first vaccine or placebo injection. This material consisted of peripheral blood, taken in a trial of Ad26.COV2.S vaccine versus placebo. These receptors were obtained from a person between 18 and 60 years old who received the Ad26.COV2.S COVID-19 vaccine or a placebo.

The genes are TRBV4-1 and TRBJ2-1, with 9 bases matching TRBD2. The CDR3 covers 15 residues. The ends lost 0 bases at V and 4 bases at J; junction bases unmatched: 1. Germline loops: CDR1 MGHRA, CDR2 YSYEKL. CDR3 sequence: CASSQELAGYNEQFF. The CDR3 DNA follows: TGCGCCAGCAGCCAAGAGCTAGCGGGATACAATGAGCAGTTCTTC.

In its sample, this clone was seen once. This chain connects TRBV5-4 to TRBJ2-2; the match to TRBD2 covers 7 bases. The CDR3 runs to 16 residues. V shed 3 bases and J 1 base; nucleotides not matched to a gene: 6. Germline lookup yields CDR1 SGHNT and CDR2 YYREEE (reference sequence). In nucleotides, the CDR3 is TGTGCCAGCAGCTCCTCGGGAGGACTGAACACCGGGGAGCTGTTTTTT. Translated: CASSSSGGLNTGELFF.

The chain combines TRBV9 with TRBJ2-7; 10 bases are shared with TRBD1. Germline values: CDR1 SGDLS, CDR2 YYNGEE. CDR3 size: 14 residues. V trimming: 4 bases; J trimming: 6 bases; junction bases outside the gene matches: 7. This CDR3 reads CASSPGQGGVEQYF. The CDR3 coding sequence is TGTGCCAGCAGCCCAGGACAGGGGGGAGTCGAGCAGTACTTC. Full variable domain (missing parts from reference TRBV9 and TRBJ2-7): DSGVTQTPKHLITATGQRVTLRCSPRSGDLSVYWYQQSLDQGLQFLIQYYNGEERAKGNILERFSAQQFPDLHSELNLSSLELGDSALYFCASSPGQGGVEQYFGPGTRLTVT.

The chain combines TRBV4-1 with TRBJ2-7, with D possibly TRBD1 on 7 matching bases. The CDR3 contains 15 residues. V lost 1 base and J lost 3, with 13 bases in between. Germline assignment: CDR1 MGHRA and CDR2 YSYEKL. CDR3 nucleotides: TGCGCCAGCAGCCAAGTGGGGGGACAGCGCTACGAGCAGTACTTC. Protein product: CASSQVGGQRYEQYF.

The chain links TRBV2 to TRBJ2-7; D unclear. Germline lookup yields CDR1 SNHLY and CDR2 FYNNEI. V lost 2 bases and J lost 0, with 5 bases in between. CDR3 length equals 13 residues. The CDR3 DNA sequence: TGTGCCAGCAGTGAATACAACTCCTACGAGCAGTACTTC. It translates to CASSEYNSYEQYF.

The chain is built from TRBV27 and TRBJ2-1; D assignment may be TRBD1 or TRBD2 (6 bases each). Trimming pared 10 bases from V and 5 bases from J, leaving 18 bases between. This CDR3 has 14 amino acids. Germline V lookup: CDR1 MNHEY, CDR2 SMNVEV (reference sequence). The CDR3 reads CATEGGRSNNEQFF. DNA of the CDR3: TGTGCCACCGAAGGGGGGCGCTCGAACAATGAGCAGTTCTTC.

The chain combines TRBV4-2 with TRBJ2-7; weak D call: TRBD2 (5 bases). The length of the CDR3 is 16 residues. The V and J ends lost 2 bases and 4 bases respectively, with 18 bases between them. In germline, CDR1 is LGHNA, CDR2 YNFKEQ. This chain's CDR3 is CASSQSAGVSVYEQYF. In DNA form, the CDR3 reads TGTGCCAGCAGCCAATCCGCCGGGGTCAGCGTTTACGAGCAGTACTTC.

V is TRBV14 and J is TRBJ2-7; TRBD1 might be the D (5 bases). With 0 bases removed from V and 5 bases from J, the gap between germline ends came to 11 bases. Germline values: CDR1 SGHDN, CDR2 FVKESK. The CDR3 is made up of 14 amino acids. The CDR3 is CASSQDWLGDEQYF. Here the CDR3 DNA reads TGTGCCAGCAGCCAAGATTGGCTAGGGGACGAGCAGTACTTC.

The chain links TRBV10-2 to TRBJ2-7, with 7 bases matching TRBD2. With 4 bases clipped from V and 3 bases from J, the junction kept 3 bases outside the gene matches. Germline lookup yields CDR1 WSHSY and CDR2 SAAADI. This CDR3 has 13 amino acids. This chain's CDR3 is CASSATGGYEQYF. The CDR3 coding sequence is TGCGCCAGCAGTGCAACGGGGGGCTACGAGCAGTACTTC.

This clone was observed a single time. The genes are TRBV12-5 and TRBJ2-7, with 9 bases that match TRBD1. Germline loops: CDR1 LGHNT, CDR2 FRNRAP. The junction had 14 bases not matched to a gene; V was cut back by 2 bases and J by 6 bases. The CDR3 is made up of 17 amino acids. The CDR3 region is CASGLTLAGTGYSEQYF. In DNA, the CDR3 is TGTGCTAGTGGTTTGACTCTTGCCGGGACAGGGTATAGCGAGCAGTACTTC.

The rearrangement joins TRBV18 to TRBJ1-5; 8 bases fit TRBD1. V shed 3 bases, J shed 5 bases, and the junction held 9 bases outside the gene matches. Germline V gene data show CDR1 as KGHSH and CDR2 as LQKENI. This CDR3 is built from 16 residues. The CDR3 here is CASSPGTGGLDQPQHF. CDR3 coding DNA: TGTGCCAGCTCACCGGGAACAGGGGGTTTGGATCAGCCCCAGCATTTT.

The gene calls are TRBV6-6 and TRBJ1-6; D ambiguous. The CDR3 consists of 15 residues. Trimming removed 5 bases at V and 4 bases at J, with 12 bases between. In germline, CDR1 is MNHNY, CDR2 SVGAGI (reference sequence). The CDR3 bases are TGTGCCAGCAGTCAAGGGTCGGAATATAATTCACCCCTCCACTTT. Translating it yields CASSQGSEYNSPLHF.

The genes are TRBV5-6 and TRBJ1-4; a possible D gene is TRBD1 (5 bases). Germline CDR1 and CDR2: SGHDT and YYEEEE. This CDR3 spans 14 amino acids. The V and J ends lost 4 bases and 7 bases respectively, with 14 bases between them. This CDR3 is CASSVGAGAEKLFF. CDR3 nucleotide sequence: TGTGCCAGCAGCGTTGGGGCAGGAGCTGAAAAACTGTTTTTT.

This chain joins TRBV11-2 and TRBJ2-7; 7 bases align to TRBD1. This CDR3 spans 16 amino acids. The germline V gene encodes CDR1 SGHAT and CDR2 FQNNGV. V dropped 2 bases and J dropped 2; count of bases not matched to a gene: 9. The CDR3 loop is CASSLTKGQTPYEQYF. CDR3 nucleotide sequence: TGTGCCAGCAGCTTAACTAAGGGACAGACCCCCTACGAGCAGTACTTC.

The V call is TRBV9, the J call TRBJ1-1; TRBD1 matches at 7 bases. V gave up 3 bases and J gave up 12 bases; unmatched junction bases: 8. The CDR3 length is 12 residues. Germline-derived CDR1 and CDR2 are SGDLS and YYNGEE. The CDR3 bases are TGTGCCAGCAGCGCAAGACAGGGCGAAACTTTCTTT. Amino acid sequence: CASSARQGETFF. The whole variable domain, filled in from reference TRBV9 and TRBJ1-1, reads DSGVTQTPKHLITATGQRVTLRCSPRSGDLSVYWYQQSLDQGLQFLIQYYNGEERAKGNILERFSAQQFPDLHSELNLSSLELGDSALYFCASSARQGETFFGQGTRLTVV.

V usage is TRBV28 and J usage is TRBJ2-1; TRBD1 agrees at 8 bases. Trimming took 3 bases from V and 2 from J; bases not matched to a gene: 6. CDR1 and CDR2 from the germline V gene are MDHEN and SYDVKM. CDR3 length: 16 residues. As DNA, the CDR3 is TGTGCCAGCAGTTTCTCGGGGACAGGAGCCTACAATGAGCAGTTCTTC. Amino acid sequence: CASSFSGTGAYNEQFF.

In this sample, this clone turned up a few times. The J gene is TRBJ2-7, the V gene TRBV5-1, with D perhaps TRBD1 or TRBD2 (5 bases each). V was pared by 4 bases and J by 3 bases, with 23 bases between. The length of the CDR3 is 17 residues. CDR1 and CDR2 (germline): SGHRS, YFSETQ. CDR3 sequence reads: CASSRKGPTGTVYEQYF. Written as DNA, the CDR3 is TGCGCCAGCAGCCGAAAGGGACCAACCGGGACGGTCTACGAGCAGTACTTC. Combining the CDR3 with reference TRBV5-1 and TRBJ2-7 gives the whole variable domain KAGVTQTPRYLIKTRGQQVTLSCSPISGHRSVSWYQQTPGQGLQFLFEYFSETQRNKGNFPGRFSGRQFSNSRSEMNVSTLELGDSALYLCASSRKGPTGTVYEQYFGPGTRLTVT.

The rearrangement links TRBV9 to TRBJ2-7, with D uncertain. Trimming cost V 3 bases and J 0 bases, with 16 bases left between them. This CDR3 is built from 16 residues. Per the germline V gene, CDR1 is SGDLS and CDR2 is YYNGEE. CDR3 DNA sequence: TGTGCCAGCAGCGGAGCACCGTCCGATAGCTCCTACGAGCAGTACTTC. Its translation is CASSGAPSDSSYEQYF.

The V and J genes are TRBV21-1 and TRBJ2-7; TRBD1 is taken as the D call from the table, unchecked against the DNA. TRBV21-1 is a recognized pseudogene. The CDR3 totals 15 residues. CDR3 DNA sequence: TGTGCCAGCAGCTTACCGGGACAAACGGGCTACGAGCAGTACTTC. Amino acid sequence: CASSLPGQTGYEQYF.

Written as DNA, the CDR3 is TGTGCCAGCAGCGGGACCTTACAGAAGAACACTGAAGCTTTCTTT. The encoded protein is CASSGTLQKNTEAFF. The rearrangement uses TRBV5-8 and TRBJ1-1, with TRBD1 as a possible D gene (5 bases). There are 15 residues in the CDR3. The germline V gene encodes CDR1 SGHTS and CDR2 YDEGEE. The ends were cut back, 4 bases at V and 1 base at J, with 14 bases in the middle.

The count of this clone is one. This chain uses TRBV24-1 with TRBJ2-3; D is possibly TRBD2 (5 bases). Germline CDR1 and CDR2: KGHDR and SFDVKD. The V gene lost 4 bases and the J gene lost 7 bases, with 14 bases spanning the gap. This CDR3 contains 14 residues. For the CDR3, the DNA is TGTGCCACCAGTGAGAATCGGGATTATCATACGCAGTATTTT. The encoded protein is CATSENRDYHTQYF.

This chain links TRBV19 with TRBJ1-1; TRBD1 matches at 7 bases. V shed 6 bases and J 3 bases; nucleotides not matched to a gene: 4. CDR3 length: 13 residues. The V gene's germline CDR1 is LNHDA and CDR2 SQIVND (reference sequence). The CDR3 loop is CASRNTGDTEAFF. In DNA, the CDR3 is TGTGCCAGTAGGAATACAGGGGACACTGAAGCTTTCTTT.

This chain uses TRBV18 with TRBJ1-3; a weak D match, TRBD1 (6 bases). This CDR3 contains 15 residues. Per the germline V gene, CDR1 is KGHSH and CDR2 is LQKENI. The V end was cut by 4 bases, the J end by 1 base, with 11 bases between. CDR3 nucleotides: TGTGCCAGCTCACGGACAGACCAATCTGGAAACACCATATATTTT. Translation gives CASSRTDQSGNTIYF.

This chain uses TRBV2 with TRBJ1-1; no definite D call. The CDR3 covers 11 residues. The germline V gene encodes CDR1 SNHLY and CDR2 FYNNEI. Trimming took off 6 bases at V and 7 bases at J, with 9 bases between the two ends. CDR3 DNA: TGTGCCAGCAGCGAGGGATTTGAAGCTTTCTTT. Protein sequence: CASSEGFEAFF.

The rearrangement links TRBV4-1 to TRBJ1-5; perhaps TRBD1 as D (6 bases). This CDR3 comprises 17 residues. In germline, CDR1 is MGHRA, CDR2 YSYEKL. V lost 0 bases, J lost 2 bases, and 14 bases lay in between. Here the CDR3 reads CASSQDSDRIGNQPQHF. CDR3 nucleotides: TGCGCCAGCAGCCAAGATTCAGACAGGATTGGCAATCAGCCCCAGCATTTT.

The CDR3 protein is CASSEAVQAGGMVEQFF. The CDR3, as DNA: TGTGCCAGCAGTGAAGCGGTTCAAGCGGGAGGGATGGTTGAGCAGTTCTTC. The chain is built from TRBV6-1 and TRBJ2-1, with TRBD2 matching over 10 bases. The V segment lost 0 bases and the J segment 9 bases; nucleotides outside the gene matches: 11. The CDR3 has 17 residues. The germline V gene has CDR1 MNHNS and CDR2 SASEGT.

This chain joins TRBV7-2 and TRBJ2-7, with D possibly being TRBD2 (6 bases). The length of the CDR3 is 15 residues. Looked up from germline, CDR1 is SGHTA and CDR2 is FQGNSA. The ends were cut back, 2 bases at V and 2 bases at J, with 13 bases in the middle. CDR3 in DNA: TGTGCCAGCAGCTTATTTAGCGGTCCAGCCTACGAGCAGTACTTC. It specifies CASSLFSGPAYEQYF.

CDR3 amino acids: CASSLGLAIDTQYF. CDR3 DNA sequence: TGTGCCAGCAGCTTGGGCCTAGCGATAGATACGCAGTATTTT. The rearrangement links TRBV5-6 to TRBJ2-3, with a tentative D call TRBD2 (6 bases). The CDR3 is 14 residues long. Between the trimmed V and J ends, which lost 0 bases and 5 bases, there was a span of 10 bases. The germline V gene encodes CDR1 SGHDT and CDR2 YYEEEE.

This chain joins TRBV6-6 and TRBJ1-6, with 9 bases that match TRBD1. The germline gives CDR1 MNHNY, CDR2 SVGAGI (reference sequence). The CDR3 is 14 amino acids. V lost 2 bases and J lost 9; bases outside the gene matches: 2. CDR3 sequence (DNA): TGTGCCAGCAGTTACAGACAGGGGGGTTCACCCCTCCACTTT. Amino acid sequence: CASSYRQGGSPLHF.

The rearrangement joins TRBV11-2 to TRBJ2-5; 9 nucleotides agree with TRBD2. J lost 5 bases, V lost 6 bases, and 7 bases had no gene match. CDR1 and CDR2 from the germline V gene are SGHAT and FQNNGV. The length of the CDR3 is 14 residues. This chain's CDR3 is CASSWGLASETQYF. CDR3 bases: TGTGCCAGCAGTTGGGGACTAGCCTCCGAGACCCAGTACTTC.